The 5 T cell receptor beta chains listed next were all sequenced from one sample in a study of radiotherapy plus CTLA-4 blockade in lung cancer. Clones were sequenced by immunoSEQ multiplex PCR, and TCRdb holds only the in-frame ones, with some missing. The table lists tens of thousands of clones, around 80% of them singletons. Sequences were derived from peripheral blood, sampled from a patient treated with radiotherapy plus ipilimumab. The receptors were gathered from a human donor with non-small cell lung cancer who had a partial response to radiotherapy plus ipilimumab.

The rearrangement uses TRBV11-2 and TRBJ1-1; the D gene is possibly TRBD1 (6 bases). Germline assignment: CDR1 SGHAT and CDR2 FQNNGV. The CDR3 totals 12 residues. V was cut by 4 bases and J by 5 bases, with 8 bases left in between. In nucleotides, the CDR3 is TGTGCCAGCAGCTCAACAGGGACTGAAGCTTTCTTT. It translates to CASSSTGTEAFF.

In DNA form, the CDR3 reads TGCGCCAGCAGCCAAGAAGGACAGAGCTTAAACTATGGCTACACCTTC. It codes for CASSQEGQSLNYGYTF. The rearrangement joins TRBV4-1 to TRBJ1-2, with D possibly matching TRBD1 (6 bases). V was trimmed by 0 bases and J by 2 bases, leaving 13 bases between them. The CDR3 covers 16 residues. Germline-derived CDR1 and CDR2 are MGHRA and YSYEKL.

The CDR3 protein is CASSLRAGDNEQFF. In DNA form, the CDR3 reads TGTGCCAGCAGCTTACGAGCGGGGGACAATGAGCAGTTCTTC. V is TRBV5-6 and J is TRBJ2-1, with 8 bases identical to TRBD2. The length of the CDR3 is 14 residues. Germline V gives CDR1 SGHDT, CDR2 YYEEEE. Trimming at V came to 2 bases and at J to 5 bases, leaving 3 bases not matched to a gene.

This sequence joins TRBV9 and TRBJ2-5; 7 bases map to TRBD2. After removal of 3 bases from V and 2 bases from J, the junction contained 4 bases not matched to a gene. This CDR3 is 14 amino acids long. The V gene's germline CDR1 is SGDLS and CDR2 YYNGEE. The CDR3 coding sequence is TGTGCCAGCAGCGGATCCGGGGGGCAAGAGACCCAGTACTTC. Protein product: CASSGSGGQETQYF. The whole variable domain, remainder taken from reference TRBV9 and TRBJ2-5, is DSGVTQTPKHLITATGQRVTLRCSPRSGDLSVYWYQQSLDQGLQFLIQYYNGEERAKGNILERFSAQQFPDLHSELNLSSLELGDSALYFCASSGSGGQETQYFGPGTRLLVL.

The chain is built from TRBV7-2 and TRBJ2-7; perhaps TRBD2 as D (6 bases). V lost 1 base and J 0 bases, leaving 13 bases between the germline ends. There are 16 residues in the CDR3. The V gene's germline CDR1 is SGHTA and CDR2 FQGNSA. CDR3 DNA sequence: TGTGCCAGCAGCTTAGGTGCGGGGCAGATCTCCTACGAGCAGTACTTC. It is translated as CASSLGAGQISYEQYF.